This is a list of T cell receptor beta chains from one sample in a study of shared clonotypes between healthy human individuals. Clones were read by immunoSEQ multiplex PCR, and TCRdb kept only the in-frame ones, dropping some. The data contain some 2 million clones, approximately 95% of them singletons. The sample comprised naive CD8+ T cells sorted from blood. The receptors come from a man aged 18-30 years in good health. CDR3s include the opening cysteine and the closing phenylalanine or tryptophan. A D gene is named only where the DNA matches it firmly. Part of the rows lack a size; the others show once, few, many or a class for expanded clones.

cdr3_aa cdr3_nt j_call clone_size d_call v_call
CASSLRGAGTGELFF TGTGCCAGCAGCTTAAGAGGGGCGGGCACCGGGGAGCTGTTTTTT TRBJ2-2 . . TRBV7-2
CASSQVESGNYGYTF TGCGCCAGCAGCCAAGTGGAAAGTGGAAACTATGGCTACACCTTC TRBJ1-2 . . TRBV4-1
CASSPLELSSPGYTF TGCGCCAGCAGCCCGTTAGAGCTCTCTTCGCCTGGCTACACCTTC TRBJ1-2 . . TRBV4-1
CASSLGVGGNTEAFF TGTGCCAGCAGCTTAGGGGTCGGGGGGAACACTGAAGCTTTCTTT TRBJ1-1 . . TRBV7-9
CAWSLFGANVLTF TGTGCCTGGAGCCTCTTTGGGGCCAACGTCCTGACTTTC TRBJ2-6 . . TRBV30
CASSHPGDPKETQYF TGTGCCAGCAGCCACCCCGGGGATCCAAAAGAGACCCAGTACTTC TRBJ2-5 . . TRBV9
CASSQDGYYQETQYF TGTGCCAGCAGCCAAGACGGGTACTACCAAGAGACCCAGTACTTC TRBJ2-5 . . TRBV14
CASTSWGGGVGYTF TGTGCCAGCACTTCCTGGGGGGGAGGAGTTGGCTACACCTTC TRBJ1-2 . . TRBV27
CASSLEAGETQYF TGTGCCAGCAGCTTAGAGGCTGGGGAGACCCAGTACTTC TRBJ2-5 . . TRBV7-9
CASGGVHEQYF TGTGCCTCCGGTGGGGTCCACGAGCAGTACTTC TRBJ2-7 . . TRBV5-4
CASSLDRTALDYGYTF TGCGCCAGCAGCTTGGACAGGACAGCGCTAGACTATGGCTACACCTTC TRBJ1-2 . . TRBV5-1
CASSGGTDVYYEQYF TGTGCCAGCAGCGGCGGGACAGACGTTTACTACGAGCAGTACTTC TRBJ2-7 . . TRBV13
CASSSPGQGVHEQYF TGTGCCAGCAGTTCCCCGGGACAGGGGGTACACGAGCAGTACTTC TRBJ2-7 . TRBD1 TRBV27
CAWSEGAGGYEQYF TGTGCCTGGAGTGAGGGGGCAGGGGGATACGAGCAGTACTTC TRBJ2-7 . TRBD1 TRBV30
CASSQGPLAGVHEQYF TGCGCCAGCAGCCAAGGCCCGCTAGCGGGAGTCCACGAGCAGTACTTC TRBJ2-7 . TRBD2 TRBV4-3
CASSFHRGPLTGELFF TGTGCCAGCAGCTTTCACCGGGGACCTCTCACCGGGGAGCTGTTTTTT TRBJ2-2 . . TRBV5-6
CASSPFNEQFF TGTGCCAGCAGTCCGTTCAATGAGCAGTTCTTC TRBJ2-1 . . TRBV6-1
CASSPALAGPSYEQYF TGTGCCAGCAGCCCTGCGCTAGCGGGGCCTTCCTACGAGCAGTACTTC TRBJ2-7 . TRBD2 TRBV7-8
CASSLQGSPYGYTF TGTGCCAGCAGCTTACAGGGATCCCCCTATGGCTACACCTTC TRBJ1-2 . . TRBV5-6
CASSSHTGELFF TGTGCCAGCAGCTCCCACACCGGGGAGCTGTTTTTT TRBJ2-2 . . TRBV9
CASSQAQLGSEEQYF TGCGCCAGCAGCCAAGCGCAACTAGGTTCAGAAGAGCAGTACTTC TRBJ2-7 . . TRBV4-3
CASSKFTRGKYNEQFF TGTGCCAGCAGCAAATTTACGAGGGGGAAATACAATGAGCAGTTCTTC TRBJ2-1 . . TRBV21-1
CASSEATTGGRDTEAFF TGTGCCAGCAGTGAAGCGACAACAGGGGGAAGGGACACTGAAGCTTTCTTT TRBJ1-1 . TRBD1 TRBV2
CAWSGEGWTEAFF TGTGCCTGGAGTGGGGAGGGGTGGACTGAAGCTTTCTTT TRBJ1-1 once . TRBV30
CASRTGLSTDTQYF TGTGCCAGTCGGACAGGCCTTAGCACAGATACGCAGTATTTT TRBJ2-3 . TRBD1 TRBV19
CASGDEQFF TGTGCCAGCGGGGATGAGCAGTTCTTC TRBJ2-1 . . TRBV27
CAWRVEGGYTF TGTGCCTGGAGGGTGGAAGGGGGCTACACCTTC TRBJ1-2 . . TRBV30
CASWGGLGHEQYF TGTGCCTCCTGGGGGGGACTAGGTCACGAGCAGTACTTC TRBJ2-7 . TRBD2 TRBV30
CASSQDVLAGAETQYF TGCGCCAGCAGCCAAGATGTACTAGCGGGGGCGGAGACCCAGTACTTC TRBJ2-5 . TRBD2 TRBV4-1
CAWSRGQGIYNEQFF TGTGCCTGGAGTAGGGGACAGGGGATCTACAATGAGCAGTTCTTC TRBJ2-1 . TRBD1 TRBV30
CASSEVGSNQPQHF TGTGCCAGCAGCGAAGTGGGCAGCAATCAGCCCCAGCATTTT TRBJ1-5 . . TRBV4-2
CASSFQVNYGYTF TGTGCCAGCAGTTTTCAGGTTAACTATGGCTACACCTTC TRBJ1-2 once . TRBV27
CASSLDMFSADRDGEKLFF TGTGCCAGCAGCTTAGATATGTTTTCGGCAGACAGGGATGGTGAAAAACTGTTTTTT TRBJ1-4 . TRBD1 TRBV11-2
CASSVGSPPDTDTQYF TGTGCCAGCAGCGTAGGAAGTCCTCCGGACACAGATACGCAGTATTTT TRBJ2-3 . . TRBV9
CASSLAAGNQPQHF TGTGCCAGCAGCTTAGCAGCGGGCAATCAGCCCCAGCATTTT TRBJ1-5 . . TRBV7-6